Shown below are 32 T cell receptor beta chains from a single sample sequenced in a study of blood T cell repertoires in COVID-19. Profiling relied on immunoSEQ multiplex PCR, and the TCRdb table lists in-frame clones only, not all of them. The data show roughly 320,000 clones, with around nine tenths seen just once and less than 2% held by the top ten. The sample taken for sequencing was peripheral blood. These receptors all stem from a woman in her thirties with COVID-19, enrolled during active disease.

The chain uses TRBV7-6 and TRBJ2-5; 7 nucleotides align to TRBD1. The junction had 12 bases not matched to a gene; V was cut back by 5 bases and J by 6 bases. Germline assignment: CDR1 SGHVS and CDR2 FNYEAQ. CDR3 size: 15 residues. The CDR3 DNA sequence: TGTGCCAGCAGCCCCACGATCAGACAGGGAAAGACCCAGTACTTC. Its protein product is CASSPTIRQGKTQYF. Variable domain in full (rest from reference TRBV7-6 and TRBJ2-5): GAGVSQSPRYKVTKRGQDVALRCDPISGHVSLYWYRQALGQGPEFLTYFNYEAQQDKSGLPNDRFSAERPEGSISTLTIQRTEQRDSAMYRCASSPTIRQGKTQYFGPGTRLLVL.

The CDR3, as DNA: TGTGCCATCAGGACCAGGGTTCTCGATTTTGAGGACACTGAAGCTTTCTTT. Protein sequence: CAIRTRVLDFEDTEAFF. V usage is TRBV10-3 and J usage is TRBJ1-1; D perhaps matches TRBD1 (5 bases). The CDR3 is 17 amino acids. CDR1 and CDR2 from the germline V gene are ENHRY and SYGVKD. The V end lost 6 bases, the J end lost 3 bases, and 23 bases lay between the germline ends.

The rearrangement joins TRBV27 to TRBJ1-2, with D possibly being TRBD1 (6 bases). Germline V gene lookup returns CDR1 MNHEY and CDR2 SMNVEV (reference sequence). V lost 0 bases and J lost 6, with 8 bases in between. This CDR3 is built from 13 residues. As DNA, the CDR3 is TGTGCCAGCAGTTTATCCCGACAGGATGGCTACACCTTC. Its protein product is CASSLSRQDGYTF.

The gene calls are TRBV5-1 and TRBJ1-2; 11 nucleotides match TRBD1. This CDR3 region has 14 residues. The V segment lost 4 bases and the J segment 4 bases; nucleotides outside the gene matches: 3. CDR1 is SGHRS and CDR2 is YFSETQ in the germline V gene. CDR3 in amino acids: CASSAGQGAYGYTF. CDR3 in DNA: TGCGCCAGCAGCGCCGGACAGGGGGCCTATGGCTACACCTTC.

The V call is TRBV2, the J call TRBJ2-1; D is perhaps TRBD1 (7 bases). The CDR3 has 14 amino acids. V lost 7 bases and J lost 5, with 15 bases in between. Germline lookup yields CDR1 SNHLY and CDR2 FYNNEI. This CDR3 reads CASNRARGDNEQFF. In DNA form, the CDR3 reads TGTGCCAGCAACAGGGCCAGGGGGGACAATGAGCAGTTCTTC.

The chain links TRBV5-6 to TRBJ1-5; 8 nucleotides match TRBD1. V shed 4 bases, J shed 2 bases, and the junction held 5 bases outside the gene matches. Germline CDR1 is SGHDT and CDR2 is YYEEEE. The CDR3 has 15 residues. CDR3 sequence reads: CASSRTGLGNQPQHF. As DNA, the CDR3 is TGTGCCAGCAGCAGGACAGGGTTGGGCAATCAGCCCCAGCATTTT.

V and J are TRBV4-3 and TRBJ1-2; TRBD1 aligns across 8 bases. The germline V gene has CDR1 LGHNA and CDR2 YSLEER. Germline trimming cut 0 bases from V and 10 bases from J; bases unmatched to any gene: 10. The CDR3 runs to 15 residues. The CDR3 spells CASSQEARQGRVYTF. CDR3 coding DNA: TGCGCCAGCAGCCAAGAGGCGAGACAGGGGAGGGTCTACACCTTC.

DNA for the CDR3: TGCGCCAGTAAAACTGATCAGGGAAACTATGGCTACACCTTC. Translating it yields CASKTDQGNYGYTF. The chain combines TRBV5-1 with TRBJ1-2; maybe TRBD1 (5 bases). Trimming stripped 8 bases from V and 2 bases from J, with 16 bases between. Germline CDR1 is SGHRS and CDR2 is YFSETQ. The CDR3 runs to 14 residues. Supplemented by reference TRBV5-1 and TRBJ1-2, the full variable domain reads KAGVTQTPRYLIKTRGQQVTLSCSPISGHRSVSWYQQTPGQGLQFLFEYFSETQRNKGNFPGRFSGRQFSNSRSEMNVSTLELGDSALYLCASKTDQGNYGYTFGSGTRLTVV.

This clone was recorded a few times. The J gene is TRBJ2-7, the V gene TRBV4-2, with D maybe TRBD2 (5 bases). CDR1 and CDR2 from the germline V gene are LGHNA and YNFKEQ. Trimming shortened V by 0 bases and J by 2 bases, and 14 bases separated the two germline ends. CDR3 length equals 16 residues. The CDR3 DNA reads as TGTGCCAGCAGCCAAGAGAGAAGCGGTGTAGCCTACGAGCAGTACTTC. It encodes CASSQERSGVAYEQYF.

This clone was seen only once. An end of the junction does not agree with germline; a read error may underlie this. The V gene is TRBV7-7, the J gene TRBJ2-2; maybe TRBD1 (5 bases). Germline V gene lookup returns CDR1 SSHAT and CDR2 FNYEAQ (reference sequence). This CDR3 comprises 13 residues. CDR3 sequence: CASSFRAGGELFF. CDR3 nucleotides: TGTGCTAGCAGCTTTCGTGCAGGGGGGGAGCTGTTTTTT.

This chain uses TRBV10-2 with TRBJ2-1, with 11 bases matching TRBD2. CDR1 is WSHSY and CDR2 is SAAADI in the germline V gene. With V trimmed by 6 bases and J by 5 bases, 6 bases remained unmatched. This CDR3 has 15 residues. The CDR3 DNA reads TGCGCCAGCAGGGTTAGCGGGGGGGGGAACAATGAGCAGTTCTTC. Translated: CASRVSGGGNNEQFF.

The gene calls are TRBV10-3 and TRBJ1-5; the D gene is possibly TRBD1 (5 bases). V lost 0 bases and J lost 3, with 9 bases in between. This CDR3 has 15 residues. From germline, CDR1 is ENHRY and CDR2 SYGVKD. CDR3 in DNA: TGTGCCATCAGTGAGTCGTGGGGCACCAATCAGCCCCAGCATTTT. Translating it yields CAISESWGTNQPQHF.

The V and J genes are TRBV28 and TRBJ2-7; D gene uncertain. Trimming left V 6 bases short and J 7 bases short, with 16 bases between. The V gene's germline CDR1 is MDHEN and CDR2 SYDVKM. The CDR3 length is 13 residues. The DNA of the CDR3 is TGTGCCAGCAGCCACCCGTTGGTGAGGGAGCAGTACGTC. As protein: CASSHPLVREQYV.

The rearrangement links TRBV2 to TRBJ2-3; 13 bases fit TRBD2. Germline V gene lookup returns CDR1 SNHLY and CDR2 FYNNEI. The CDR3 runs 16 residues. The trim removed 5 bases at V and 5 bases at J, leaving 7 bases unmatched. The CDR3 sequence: CASSRLAGGQGDTQYF. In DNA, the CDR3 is TGTGCCAGCAGTAGACTAGCGGGGGGCCAGGGAGATACGCAGTATTTT.

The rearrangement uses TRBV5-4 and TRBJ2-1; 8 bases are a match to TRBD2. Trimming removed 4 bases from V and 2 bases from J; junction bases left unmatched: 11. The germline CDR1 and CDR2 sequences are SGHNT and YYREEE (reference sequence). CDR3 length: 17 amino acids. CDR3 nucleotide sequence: TGTGCCAGCAGCCCCCCCCCGGGGGGGCAGGCCTACAATGAGCAGTTCTTC. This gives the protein CASSPPPGGQAYNEQFF.

Written as DNA, the CDR3 is TGTGCCAGCAGCGTTACCGGACAGTTTTACAATGAGCAGTTCTTC. Translating gives CASSVTGQFYNEQFF. The rearrangement uses TRBV9 and TRBJ2-1; a possible D gene is TRBD1 (6 bases). This CDR3 contains 15 residues. Germline CDR1 SGDLS, CDR2 YYNGEE. V lost 2 bases to trimming and J lost 4 bases, with 13 bases between them.

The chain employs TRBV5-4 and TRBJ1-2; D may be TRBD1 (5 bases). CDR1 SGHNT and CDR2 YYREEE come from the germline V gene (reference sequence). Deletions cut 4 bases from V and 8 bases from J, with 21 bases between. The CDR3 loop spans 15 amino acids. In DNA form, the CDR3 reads TGTGCCAGCAGCCTGGGGCCGCTAGGGGCAGGCGGCTACACCTTC. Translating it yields CASSLGPLGAGGYTF.

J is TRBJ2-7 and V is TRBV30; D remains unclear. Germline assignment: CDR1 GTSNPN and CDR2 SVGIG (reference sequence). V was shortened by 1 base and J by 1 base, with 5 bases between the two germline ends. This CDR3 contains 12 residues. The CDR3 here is CAWSETSYEQYF. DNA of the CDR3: TGTGCCTGGAGTGAAACATCCTACGAGCAGTACTTC.

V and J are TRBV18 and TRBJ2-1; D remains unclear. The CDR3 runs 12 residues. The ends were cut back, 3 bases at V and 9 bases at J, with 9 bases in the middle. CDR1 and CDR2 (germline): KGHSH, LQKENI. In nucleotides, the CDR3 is TGTGCCAGCTCACCGGTGTCCGGTGAGCAGTTCTTC. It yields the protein CASSPVSGEQFF.

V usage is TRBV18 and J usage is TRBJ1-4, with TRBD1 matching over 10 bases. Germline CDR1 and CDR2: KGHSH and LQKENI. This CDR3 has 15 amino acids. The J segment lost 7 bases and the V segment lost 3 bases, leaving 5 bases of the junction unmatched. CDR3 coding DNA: TGTGCCAGCTCACCTGGACAGGGGGGGAGTGAAAAACTGTTTTTT. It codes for CASSPGQGGSEKLFF.

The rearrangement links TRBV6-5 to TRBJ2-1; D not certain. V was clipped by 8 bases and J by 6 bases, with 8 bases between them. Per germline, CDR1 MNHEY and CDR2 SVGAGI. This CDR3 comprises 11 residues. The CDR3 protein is CASWQVNEQFF. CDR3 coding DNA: TGTGCCAGCTGGCAGGTCAATGAGCAGTTCTTC.

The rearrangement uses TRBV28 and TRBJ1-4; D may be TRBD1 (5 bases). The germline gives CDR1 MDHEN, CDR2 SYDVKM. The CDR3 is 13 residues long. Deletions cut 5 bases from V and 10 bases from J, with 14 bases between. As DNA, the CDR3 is TGTGCCAGCAGTCGTGGGGCTCTGAGAAAACTGTTTTTT. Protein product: CASSRGALRKLFF. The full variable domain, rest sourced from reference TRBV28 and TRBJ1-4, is DVKVTQSSRYLVKRTGEKVFLECVQDMDHENMFWYRQDPGLGLRLIYFSYDVKMKEKGDIPEGYSVSREKKERFSLILESASTNQTSMYLCASSRGALRKLFFGSGTQLSVL.

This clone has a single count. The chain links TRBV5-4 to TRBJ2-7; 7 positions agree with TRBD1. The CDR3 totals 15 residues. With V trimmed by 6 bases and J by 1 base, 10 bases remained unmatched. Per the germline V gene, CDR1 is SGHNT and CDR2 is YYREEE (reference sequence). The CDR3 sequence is CASTLTGAASYEQYV. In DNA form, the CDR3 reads TGTGCCAGCACCCTAACAGGGGCGGCGTCCTACGAGCAGTACGTC.

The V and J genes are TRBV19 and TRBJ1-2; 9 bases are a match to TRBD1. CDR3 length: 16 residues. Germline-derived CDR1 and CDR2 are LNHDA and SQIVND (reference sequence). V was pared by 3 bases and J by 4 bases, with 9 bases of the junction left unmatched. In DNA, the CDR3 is TGTGCCAGTAGTATGGGGACAGGGTATGGCATCTATGGCTACACCTTC. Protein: CASSMGTGYGIYGYTF.

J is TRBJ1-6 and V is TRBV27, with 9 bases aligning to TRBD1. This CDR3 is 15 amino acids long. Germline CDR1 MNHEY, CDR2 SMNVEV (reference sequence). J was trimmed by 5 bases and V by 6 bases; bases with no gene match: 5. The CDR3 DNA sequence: TGTGCCAGCAGAGAACAGGGGGCGAATAATTCACCCCTCCACTTT. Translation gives CASREQGANNSPLHF.

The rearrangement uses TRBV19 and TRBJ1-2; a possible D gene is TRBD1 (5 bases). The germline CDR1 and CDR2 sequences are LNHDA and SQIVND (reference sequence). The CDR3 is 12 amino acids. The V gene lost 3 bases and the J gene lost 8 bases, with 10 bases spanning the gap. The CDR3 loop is CASSIFGGGYTF. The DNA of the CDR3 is TGTGCCAGTAGTATTTTCGGGGGAGGCTACACCTTC.

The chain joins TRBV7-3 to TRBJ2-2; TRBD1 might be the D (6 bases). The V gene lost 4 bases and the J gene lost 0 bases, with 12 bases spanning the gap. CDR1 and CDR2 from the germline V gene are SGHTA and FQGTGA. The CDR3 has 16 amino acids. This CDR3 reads CASSSQGTPNTGELFF. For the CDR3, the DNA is TGTGCCAGCAGCTCCCAGGGGACACCGAACACCGGGGAGCTGTTTTTT.

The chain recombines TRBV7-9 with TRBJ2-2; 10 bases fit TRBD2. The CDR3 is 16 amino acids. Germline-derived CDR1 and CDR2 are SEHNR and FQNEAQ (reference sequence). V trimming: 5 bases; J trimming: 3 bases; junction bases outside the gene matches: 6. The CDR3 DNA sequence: TGTGCCAGCAGCCTTAATCTAGCGGGGGACACCGGGGAGCTGTTTTTT. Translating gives CASSLNLAGDTGELFF.

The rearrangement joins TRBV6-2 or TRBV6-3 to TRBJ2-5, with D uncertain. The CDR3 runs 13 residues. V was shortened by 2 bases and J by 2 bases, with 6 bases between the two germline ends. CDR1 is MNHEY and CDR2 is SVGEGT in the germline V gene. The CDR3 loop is CASSYIQQETQYF. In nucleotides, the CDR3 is TGTGCCAGCAGTTACATACAGCAAGAGACCCAGTACTTC.

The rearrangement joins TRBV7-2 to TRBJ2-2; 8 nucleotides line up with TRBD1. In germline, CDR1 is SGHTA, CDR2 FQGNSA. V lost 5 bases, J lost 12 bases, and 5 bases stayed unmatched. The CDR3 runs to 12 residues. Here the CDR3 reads CASSRTGNKLFF. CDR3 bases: TGTGCCAGCAGCCGGACAGGGAACAAGCTGTTTTTT. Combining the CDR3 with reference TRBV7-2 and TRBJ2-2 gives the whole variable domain GAGVSQSPSNKVTEKGKDVELRCDPISGHTALYWYRQSLGQGLEFLIYFQGNSAPDKSGLPSDRFSAERTGGSVSTLTIQRTQQEDSAVYLCASSRTGNKLFFGEGSRLTVL.

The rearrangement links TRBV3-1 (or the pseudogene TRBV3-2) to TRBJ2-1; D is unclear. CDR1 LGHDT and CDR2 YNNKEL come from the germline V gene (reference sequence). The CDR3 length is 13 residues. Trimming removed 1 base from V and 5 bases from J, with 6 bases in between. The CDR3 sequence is CASSQVSNNEQFF. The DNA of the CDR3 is TGTGCCAGCAGCCAAGTGTCAAACAATGAGCAGTTCTTC.

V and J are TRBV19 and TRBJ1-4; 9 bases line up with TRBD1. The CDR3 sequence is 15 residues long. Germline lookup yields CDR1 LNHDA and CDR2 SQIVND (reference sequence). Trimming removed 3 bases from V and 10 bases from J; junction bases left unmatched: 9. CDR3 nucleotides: TGTGCCAGTAGTATGGAAACAGGGGGCGGCGTAAAACTGTTTTTT. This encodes CASSMETGGGVKLFF.